What follows is one T cell receptor beta chain and its context. Sequenced by immunoSEQ multiplex PCR; TCRdb stores in-frame clones only, minus some. The sample holds fewer than 35,000 clones, roughly nine tenths seen once. These data come from a study of T cell responses to AZD1222 COVID-19 vaccine. Germline CDR1 is SQVTM and CDR2 is ANQGSEA. V lost 7 bases, J lost 7 bases, and 13 bases lay in between. The CDR3 loop spans 12 amino acids. The source is an adult in good health. The input for sequencing was peripheral blood, taken on day 0 of AZD1222 vaccination. This chain uses TRBV29-1 with TRBJ1-4, with D unresolved. The CDR3 protein is CSALESGEKLFF. The CDR3 nucleotides read TGCAGCGCCTTGGAGTCCGGTGAAAAACTGTTTTTT. Complete variable domain (other parts from reference TRBV29-1 and TRBJ1-4): SAVISQKPSRDICQRGTSLTIQCQVDSQVTMMFWYRQQPGQSLTLIATANQGSEATYESGFVIDKFPISRPNLTFSTLTVSNMSPEDSSIYLCSALESGEKLFFGSGTQLSVL.